These 29 T cell receptor beta chains were sequenced from one sample in a study of post-analysis software for immune sequencing data. Study results and caveats: About five TRBV segments, including TRBV5-6, TRBV5-1 and TRBV20-1, were more frequent in patients than controls.

For these TCRs, the target antigens are not known. Unique molecular identifiers had been added to the TCR beta cDNA libraries. TCRdb re-derived calls from the PCR reads in MiXCR, one entry per CDR3 protein. The sample carries about 260,000 distinct CDR3 sequences, 35% to 45% recorded once. Sequencing input: blood. These receptors originate from a girl between 10 and 17 years old with multiple sclerosis.

The chain carries TRBV5-1 and TRBJ2-7; D is ambiguous. V shed 1 base and J shed 0 bases, with 11 bases lying between them. Per the germline V gene, CDR1 is SGHRS and CDR2 is YFSETQ. The CDR3 runs 15 residues. CDR3 sequence: CASSLNLEGSYEQYF. The CDR3, as DNA: TGCGCCAGCAGCTTGAACCTCGAAGGCTCCTACGAGCAGTACTTC.

CDR3 in DNA: TGCAGCGTTTTTCTCAACTATGGCTACACCTTC. Protein: CSVFLNYGYTF. The chain uses TRBV29-1 and TRBJ1-2, with unresolved D. The CDR3 has 11 residues. V gave up 5 bases and J gave up 2 bases, with 6 bases separating them. The V gene's germline CDR1 is SQVTM and CDR2 ANQGSEA.

J is TRBJ2-2 and V is TRBV28; 10 nucleotides align to TRBD2. The CDR3 runs to 18 residues. CDR1 and CDR2 from the germline V gene are MDHEN and SYDVKM. Trimming removed 3 bases from V and 5 bases from J; junction bases left unmatched: 12. CDR3 coding DNA: TGTGCCAGCAGTTTCCTCGGGACTAGCGCTTCGTCTACCGGGGAGCTGTTTTTT. This codes for CASSFLGTSASSTGELFF.

This chain links TRBV7-6 with TRBJ2-7; TRBD2 is a possible D gene (6 bases). From germline, CDR1 is SGHVS and CDR2 FNYEAQ. Trimming left V 5 bases short and J 0 bases short, with 11 bases between. This CDR3 spans 14 amino acids. The CDR3 here is CASSPRESSYEQYF. DNA of the CDR3: TGTGCCAGCAGCCCCCGGGAGAGCTCCTACGAGCAGTACTTC.

The chain has TRBV24-1 and TRBJ2-5; D might be TRBD2 (6 bases). The ends were cut back, 5 bases at V and 4 bases at J, with 13 bases in the middle. This CDR3 comprises 14 residues. CDR1 and CDR2 from the germline V gene are KGHDR and SFDVKD. The CDR3 sequence: CATSGGGFGETQYF. CDR3 nucleotides: TGTGCCACCAGTGGGGGAGGATTTGGAGAGACCCAGTACTTC.

This clonotype was seen ten or more times. This sequence joins TRBV6-5 and TRBJ2-1, with 13 bases identical to TRBD2. The ends lost 6 bases at V and 4 bases at J; junction bases unmatched: 9. The CDR3 has 17 amino acids. Germline values: CDR1 MNHEY, CDR2 SVGAGI. CDR3 residues: CASSRTSGGALYNEQFF. CDR3 in DNA: TGTGCCAGCAGCCGCACTAGCGGGGGGGCCTTGTACAATGAGCAGTTCTTC.

This clonotype was detected many times. The V and J genes are TRBV28 and TRBJ1-1; D is unresolved. This CDR3 has 13 amino acids. Looked up from germline, CDR1 is MDHEN and CDR2 is SYDVKM. Trimming took off 6 bases at V and 1 base at J, with 9 bases between the two ends. In nucleotides, the CDR3 is TGTGCCAGCAGGAGGACGGCGAACACTGAAGCTTTCTTT. Translation gives CASRRTANTEAFF.

This clonotype showed up many times. The gene calls are TRBV4-1 and TRBJ2-3; 9 nucleotides line up with TRBD1. The CDR3 totals 16 residues. Per germline, CDR1 MGHRA and CDR2 YSYEKL. The J segment lost 8 bases and the V segment lost 2 bases, leaving 11 bases of the junction unmatched. The CDR3 protein is CASSQSRDRVGGTQYF. The CDR3 DNA sequence: TGCGCCAGCAGCCAATCACGGGACAGGGTAGGTGGTACGCAGTATTTT.

The chain joins TRBV20-1 to TRBJ2-1; 12 bases match TRBD2. Germline values: CDR1 DFQATT, CDR2 SNEGSKA (reference sequence). This CDR3 has 18 residues. V lost 6 bases, J lost 1 base, and 13 bases stayed unmatched. This chain's CDR3 is CSAIRTSGIAKSYNEQFF. The CDR3 DNA follows: TGCAGTGCCATCCGGACTAGCGGGATTGCCAAGTCCTACAATGAGCAGTTCTTC.

This clonotype was seen ten or more times. The chain uses TRBV11-2 and TRBJ2-5; 8 bases are shared with TRBD2. V shed 6 bases, J shed 5 bases, and the junction held 14 bases outside the gene matches. CDR3 length: 16 amino acids. Germline lookup yields CDR1 SGHAT and CDR2 FQNNGV. CDR3 protein: CASRGLGGTRGETQYF. In nucleotides, the CDR3 is TGTGCCAGCAGAGGGCTAGGTGGGACTAGGGGGGAGACCCAGTACTTC.

This clonotype has only a few counts. CDR3 in amino acids: CSVAGTVSYEQYF. In nucleotides, the CDR3 is TGCAGTGTTGCCGGGACAGTTTCCTACGAGCAGTACTTC. The chain carries TRBV20-1 and TRBJ2-7; 7 positions match TRBD1. The J segment lost 1 base and the V segment lost 7 bases, leaving 7 bases of the junction unmatched. This CDR3 contains 13 residues. Per the germline V gene, CDR1 is DFQATT and CDR2 is SNEGSKA (reference sequence).

The chain joins TRBV7-6 to TRBJ2-5; 8 bases align to TRBD2. The CDR3 spans 19 residues. The junction had 18 bases not matched to a gene; V was cut back by 4 bases and J by 2 bases. Germline loops: CDR1 SGHVS, CDR2 FNYEAQ. The CDR3 DNA follows: TGTGCCAGCAGCTCCACACCACCGAGAGCGGGAGTGATTCAAGAGACCCAGTACTTC. It specifies CASSSTPPRAGVIQETQYF.

On this clonotype: This may be a read error, as it is one base from a much larger clone. The chain employs TRBV25-1 and TRBJ2-5, with D perhaps TRBD1 (7 bases). V lost 5 bases and J lost 11, with 27 bases in between. The length of the CDR3 is 16 residues. Germline CDR1 reads MGHDK; CDR2 reads SYGVNS. The CDR3 bases are TGTGCCAGCAGTCCAACAGGGGAGGCCCCATACAATGAGCAGTACTTC. This codes for CASSPTGEAPYNEQYF.

The rearrangement uses TRBV6-5 and TRBJ2-3; TRBD2 agrees at 7 bases. Germline V gene data show CDR1 as MNHEY and CDR2 as SVGAGI. The CDR3 runs to 14 residues. V was pared by 10 bases and J by 9 bases, with 16 bases of the junction left unmatched. The CDR3 loop is CANSPELLRGTQYF. The CDR3 nucleotides read TGTGCCAACAGCCCCGAACTTCTGCGGGGGACGCAGTATTTT.

As regards this clonotype: Possible read error: a much larger clone is one base away. V usage is TRBV5-1 and J usage is TRBJ2-1; TRBD1 is a possible D gene (5 bases). Germline assignment: CDR1 SGHRS and CDR2 YFSETQ. CDR3 length: 15 residues. The CDR3 region is CASSLGQPTYNGQFF. In DNA form, the CDR3 reads TGCGCCAGCAGCTTGGGACAGCCCACCTACAATGGGCAGTTCTTC.

This clonotype was seen a handful of times. A clone one base away is much larger, so this may be a read error. This sequence joins TRBV12-3 or TRBV12-4 and TRBJ1-2; 7 bases are shared with TRBD1. Trimming cost V 3 bases and J 7 bases; bases outside gene matches: 5. The CDR3 is 13 amino acids. CDR3 sequence (DNA): TGTGCCAGCAGTTTCGGGACAGTCTGTGGCTACACCTTC. Residues: CASSFGTVCGYTF.

The chain employs TRBV20-1 and TRBJ2-3, with 7 nucleotides matching TRBD1. The trim removed 3 bases at V and 2 bases at J, leaving 8 bases unmatched. The germline gives CDR1 DFQATT, CDR2 SNEGSKA (reference sequence). The CDR3 has 15 residues. The chain's CDR3 is CSASGGTELTDTQYF. The CDR3 region has the DNA TGCAGTGCTAGTGGTGGGACAGAACTCACAGATACGCAGTATTTT.

This clonotype appeared a single time. This may stem from a read error, because a much larger clone lies one nucleotide away. The chain joins TRBV24-1 to TRBJ2-5, with 11 nucleotides matching TRBD2. The J call is in doubt because the DNA end fits TRBJ2-1 better. In germline, CDR1 is KGHDR, CDR2 SFDVKD. CDR3 size: 17 residues. The CDR3 bases are TGTGCCACCAGTGATGGGATAGGACTAGCGGGCCAAGAGACCCAGTTCTTC. It is translated as CATSDGIGLAGQETQFF.

V and J are TRBV6-1 and TRBJ2-7; 10 positions match TRBD1. Trimming removed 5 bases from V and 2 bases from J; junction bases left unmatched: 6. The germline CDR1 and CDR2 sequences are MNHNS and SASEGT. The CDR3 is made up of 15 amino acids. CDR3 protein: CASSRGGTGAYEQYF. The CDR3 bases are TGTGCCAGCAGTCGAGGCGGGACAGGGGCCTACGAGCAGTACTTC.

This clonotype was recorded many times. J is TRBJ2-1 and V is TRBV29-1, with D hard to call. V lost 0 bases and J 8 bases, leaving 5 bases between the germline ends. The CDR3 covers 11 residues. The V gene's germline CDR1 is SQVTM and CDR2 ANQGSEA. The CDR3 bases are TGCAGCGTTGAAGAAAGGGATGAGCAGTTCTTC. Protein sequence: CSVEERDEQFF.

V and J are TRBV7-2 and TRBJ1-2, with 8 bases aligning to TRBD1. V shed 4 bases, J shed 6 bases, and the junction held 10 bases outside the gene matches. The CDR3 is made up of 15 amino acids. CDR1 SGHTA and CDR2 FQGNSA come from the germline V gene. The CDR3 DNA is TGTACCAGCAGCTGGGAAACAGGGGGAAGGAATGGCTACACCTTC. It codes for CTSSWETGGRNGYTF.

The chain couples TRBV5-1 to TRBJ2-1, with D unclear. Deletions cut 1 base from V and 8 bases from J, with 19 bases between. The CDR3 spans 16 residues. The germline gives CDR1 SGHRS, CDR2 YFSETQ. This chain's CDR3 is CASSLLGSSTRHEQFF. DNA of the CDR3: TGCGCCAGCAGCTTGCTAGGGTCTAGTACGAGGCATGAGCAGTTCTTC.

This clonotype was detected only a few times. The chain couples TRBV5-1 to TRBJ1-1; no definite D call. This CDR3 has 15 amino acids. V was cut by 0 bases and J by 5 bases, with 14 bases left in between. Germline loops: CDR1 SGHRS, CDR2 YFSETQ. The CDR3 sequence is CASSLAESMRTEAFF. CDR3 nucleotide sequence: TGCGCCAGCAGCTTGGCCGAGTCCATGAGAACTGAAGCTTTCTTT.

This clonotype was seen a handful of times. The gene calls are TRBV5-4 and TRBJ1-1; tentatively, D is TRBD1 (6 bases). Trimming removed 9 bases from V and 3 bases from J, with 9 bases in between. CDR1 is SGHNT and CDR2 is YYREEE in the germline V gene (reference sequence). The CDR3 has 11 residues. The CDR3 coding sequence is TGTGCCACTACAGGGCACACTGAAGCTTTCTTT. It codes for CATTGHTEAFF.

V is TRBV15 and J is TRBJ2-3; 10 nucleotides line up with TRBD1. The CDR3 consists of 16 residues. The V gene's germline CDR1 is LNHNV and CDR2 YYDKDF (reference sequence). Trimming removed 1 base from V and 4 bases from J; junction bases left unmatched: 5. The CDR3 DNA reads TGTGCCACCAGCAGAGCGGGACAGGGGCCATCAGATACGCAGTATTTT. Translating gives CATSRAGQGPSDTQYF.

The chain combines TRBV4-1 with TRBJ2-3; 11 bases are shared with TRBD2. V lost 3 bases, J lost 1 base, and 3 bases stayed unmatched. Germline V gene lookup returns CDR1 MGHRA and CDR2 YSYEKL. This CDR3 has 16 residues. CDR3 sequence reads: CASSQRGLAGTDTQYF. Here the CDR3 DNA reads TGCGCCAGCAGCCAGAGGGGACTAGCGGGCACAGATACGCAGTATTTT.

Note on this clonotype: The junction departs from germline at one end; a sequencing error may be responsible. The rearrangement joins TRBV20-1 to TRBJ2-1; 11 bases fit TRBD2. The length of the CDR3 is 12 residues. Looked up from germline, CDR1 is DFQATT and CDR2 is SNEGSKA (reference sequence). CDR3 nucleotides: TGCAGTGCTAGGACTAGCGGGGAGACCCGGTACTTC. Protein: CSARTSGETRYF.

In this sample, this clonotype turned up many times. The chain employs TRBV7-2 and TRBJ1-2, with TRBD1 as a possible D gene (6 bases). The CDR3 length is 15 residues. Between the trimmed V and J ends, which lost 5 bases and 4 bases, there was a span of 17 bases. The germline CDR1 and CDR2 sequences are SGHTA and FQGNSA. In DNA, the CDR3 is TGTGCCAGCAGCCGGCGCCAGGGGTCAGGCTATGGCTACACCTTC. Encoded protein: CASSRRQGSGYGYTF.

This clonotype was recorded many times. The chain recombines TRBV6-1 with TRBJ2-7; D not certain. The germline V and J ends were trimmed by 6 bases and 7 bases, with 16 bases remaining between them. Germline V gene sequence: CDR1 MNHNS, CDR2 SASEGT. The CDR3 has 13 amino acids. The CDR3 here is CASRSEPDREQYF. The DNA of the CDR3 is TGTGCCAGCAGATCTGAACCAGACCGGGAGCAGTACTTC.